This T cell receptor (beta chain) was obtained from a study of blood T cell repertoires in COVID-19. Study-wide context: COVID-19 samples from acute and convalescent phases originated in the United States, Italy and Spain. T cells, B-cell-depleted T cells, or PBMCs provided the cDNA or gDNA that served as material.

CDR1 is SGHTA, CDR2 FQGNSA, per germline. Trimming pared 0 bases from V and 4 bases from J, leaving 12 bases between. The CDR3 contains 15 residues. Here immunoSEQ multiplex PCR was the method, and the copy in TCRdb shows in-frame clones only, minus some. The sample has roughly 250,000 clones, about nine tenths seen once. The source of this sequence is a woman between 40 and 50 years old with acute COVID-19. The chain carries TRBV7-2 and TRBJ1-2, with D perhaps TRBD1 (6 bases). What was sequenced was PBMCs or T cells enriched from blood (not recorded which). This CDR3 is CASSLAAGETYGYTF. In DNA, the CDR3 is TGTGCCAGCAGCTTAGCCGCAGGGGAAACCTATGGCTACACCTTC.